The present TCR beta chain was sequenced within a study of T-cell reconstitution after alpha-beta-depleted transplantation in children (dated by TCRdb to between 2015 and 2016). About the study as a whole: Using TCR repertoire profiling, the study followed T-cell immune reconstitution in a quantitative way in children after TCRalphabeta/CD19-depleted allogeneic hematopoietic cell transplantation.

In this sample, this clonotype turned up a few times. What antigen it recognizes has not been identified. No quality values exist for individual bases; no much larger clone is one base distant. Here is what the overall study found, with its caveats: The high TCRbeta diversity at day 60 in some patients was ascribed to recipient T cells and intrathymic progenitors that had survived conditioning. About two months after transplant, the apparently early recovery of alphabetaT-cell counts reportedly depended on just several hundred clones that had expanded rapidly and came from non-depleted graft cells. Over the following months the frequencies of hyperexpanded clones went down, and after one year T-cell counts and TCRbeta diversity were mostly credited to newly produced T cells.

To prepare the library, PCR was applied. Sequencing took place on an Illumina HiSeq 2500. To normalize quantification of the TCRbeta repertoire, the TCR libraries were built with molecular barcoding that relied on unique molecular identifiers. TCRdb itself trimmed the public reads at Q25 with fastp, ran MiXCR and retained productive beta chains. Rows matching on CDR3 protein sequence are summarized as one entry with the most common DNA and genes. For this sample there are around 580,000 distinct CDR3 sequences; 23% appear just once. The ten largest clones add up to roughly 14% of the sample. The treatment or condition label of this sample denotes: allogeneic hematopoietic cell transplantation with graft depleted of TCRalphabeta T cells and CD19 B cells. The transplant recipients were children given TCRalphabeta/CD19-depleted allogeneic hematopoietic cell grafts. Clipping removes 6 bases from V and 4 bases from J, with 14 as the unmatched junction base count. The CDR3, from cysteine to phenylalanine, totals 17 residues. Only the CDR3 part of the read is kept: 51 bases, read in frame from the first base. CDR1 and CDR2, looked up from the germline V gene, are MDHEN and SYDVKM.

The chain links TRBV28 with TRBJ2-5; 10 middle bases align to TRBD1. The sample consisted of PBMCs, mostly from graft donor cells, taken 360 days after TCRalphabeta/CD19-depleted stem cell transplant. The receptor was isolated from a boy in the first two years of life who had a stem cell transplant for acute myeloid leukemia, so the T cells may come from the graft donor. In nucleotides, the sequence is TGTGCCAGCAGCTCTCCGGGACAGGGGATAGAAGGAGAGACCCAGTACTTC. It translates as CASSSPGQGIEGETQYF.